The 24 T cell receptor beta chains given below trace back to one sample, sequenced in a study of glioma-infiltrating T cells after dendritic cell vaccination (dated by TCRdb to the mid-2010s). The intended sense of this specimen's time point label: after dendritic cell vaccination, including at tumor progression/relapse. Libraries were made using the immunoSEQ multiplex PCR assay. TCRdb took this table from immuneACCESS and kept in-frame rearrangements with V and J called. Such tables lack part of the clones; where checked against another copy, unresolved V genes explain under half of the gap, and the rest is unexplained. This sample has about 76,000 clones in its table, and around 86% of those were observed once. The ten most abundant clones make up approximately 2% of the sample. The input for sequencing was blood, taken after dendritic cell vaccination. The receptors come from a human donor with glioblastoma.

CDR3 sequence (DNA): TGTGCCAGCTCACCAGGAGAGGGGGGGCAAAGCAATGAGCAGTTCTTC. It codes for CASSPGEGGQSNEQFF. The chain uses TRBV18 and TRBJ2-1; D is perhaps TRBD2 (7 bases). CDR1 is KGHSH, CDR2 LQKENI, per germline. This CDR3 is built from 16 residues. V shed 2 bases and J shed 6 bases, with 17 bases lying between them.

The rearrangement joins TRBV5-1 to TRBJ1-1; D uncertain. Trimming pared 2 bases from V and 4 bases from J, leaving 12 bases between. CDR3 length equals 14 residues. From germline, CDR1 is SGHRS and CDR2 YFSETQ. The CDR3 protein is CASSFGVEGTEAFF. In DNA form, the CDR3 reads TGCGCCAGCAGCTTTGGGGTTGAGGGCACTGAAGCTTTCTTT.

The genes are TRBV9 and TRBJ2-1, with 14 bases identical to TRBD2. The germline gives CDR1 SGDLS, CDR2 YYNGEE. With V trimmed by 2 bases and J by 7 bases, 2 bases remained unmatched. The CDR3 length is 15 residues. CDR3 in amino acids: CASSVRLAGGNEQFF. As DNA, the CDR3 is TGTGCCAGCAGCGTCAGACTAGCGGGGGGGAATGAGCAGTTCTTC.

V and J are TRBV5-4 and TRBJ1-5; D may be TRBD1 (5 bases). From germline, CDR1 is SGHNT and CDR2 YYREEE (reference sequence). The germline V and J ends were trimmed by 0 bases and 3 bases, with 7 bases remaining between them. This CDR3 has 14 residues. In DNA form, the CDR3 reads TGTGCCAGCAGCTTGGAGGGGTACAATCAGCCCCAGCATTTT. Translation: CASSLEGYNQPQHF. The complete variable domain, with remaining parts taken from reference TRBV5-4 and TRBJ1-5, reads ETGVTQSPTHLIKTRGQQVTLRCSSQSGHNTVSWYQQALGQGPQFIFQYYREEENGRGNFPPRFSGLQFPNYSSELNVNALELDDSALYLCASSLEGYNQPQHFGDGTRLSIL.

This clone came up a few times. The chain links TRBV2 to TRBJ1-3; D perhaps matches TRBD1 (5 bases). The CDR3 sequence is 15 residues long. V was shortened by 4 bases and J by 0 bases, with 10 bases between the two germline ends. CDR1 is SNHLY, CDR2 FYNNEI, per germline. The CDR3 nucleotides read TGTGCCAGCAGTGGACAGAGCTTCTCTGGAAACACCATATATTTT. This encodes CASSGQSFSGNTIYF.

This clone was observed a few times. The chain is built from TRBV6-5 and TRBJ1-4; 7 nucleotides line up with TRBD1. The CDR3 is made up of 14 amino acids. After removal of 6 bases from V and 7 bases from J, the junction contained 8 bases not matched to a gene. Germline V gene data show CDR1 as MNHEY and CDR2 as SVGAGI. Here the CDR3 reads CASSRGQDGEKLFF. As DNA, the CDR3 is TGTGCCAGCAGCCGAGGACAGGATGGTGAAAAACTGTTTTTT.

This chain links TRBV29-1 with TRBJ1-2, with D hard to call. The germline V gene has CDR1 SQVTM and CDR2 ANQGSEA. The CDR3 loop spans 13 amino acids. V was cut by 4 bases and J by 3 bases, with 12 bases left in between. The CDR3 loop is CSVVREEDYGYTF. In DNA form, the CDR3 reads TGCAGCGTTGTCCGGGAAGAGGACTATGGCTACACCTTC.

This clone was seen a handful of times. The gene calls are TRBV6-1 and TRBJ2-7, with TRBD2 identical over 8 bases. CDR1 MNHNS and CDR2 SASEGT come from the germline V gene. The CDR3 runs to 15 residues. With 2 bases clipped from V and 2 bases from J, the junction kept 5 bases outside the gene matches. The CDR3 loop is CASSETNGGAYEQYF. The CDR3 nucleotides are TGTGCCAGCAGTGAAACAAACGGGGGGGCCTACGAGCAGTACTTC.

The count of this clone is one. The genes are TRBV27 and TRBJ1-2; 9 positions agree with TRBD1. Germline assignment: CDR1 MNHEY and CDR2 SMNVEV (reference sequence). This CDR3 region has 15 residues. V was pared by 7 bases and J by 4 bases, with 10 bases of the junction left unmatched. The CDR3 sequence: CASKPGQGYSYGYTF. CDR3 nucleotide sequence: TGTGCCAGCAAACCGGGACAGGGATACTCCTATGGCTACACCTTC.

This clone has more than one count but fewer than ten. This rearrangement joins TRBV4-2 to TRBJ2-1; 12 bases are shared with TRBD1. The CDR3 contains 15 residues. The germline V gene encodes CDR1 LGHNA and CDR2 YNFKEQ. V shed 4 bases, J shed 7 bases, and the junction held 5 bases outside the gene matches. Written as DNA, the CDR3 is TGTGCCAGCAGCCTGGGACAGGGGGCGCAAAATGAGCAGTTCTTC. It translates to CASSLGQGAQNEQFF.

The chain joins TRBV30 to TRBJ2-3, with 7 bases that match TRBD2. CDR3 length: 14 amino acids. The junction had 11 bases not matched to a gene; V was cut back by 7 bases and J by 4 bases. Germline V gene data show CDR1 as GTSNPN and CDR2 as SVGIG (reference sequence). CDR3 nucleotide sequence: TGTGCCTTCAAACCAGCGGGAATATCAGATACGCAGTATTTT. This sequence encodes CAFKPAGISDTQYF.

The chain has TRBV11-3 and TRBJ1-4; possible D gene TRBD1, 6 bases. The CDR3 is 15 amino acids. Germline CDR1 reads SGHNT; CDR2 reads YENEEA. Trimming took off 7 bases at V and 6 bases at J, with 18 bases between the two ends. The CDR3 DNA reads as TGTGCCAGCACCTCCGGGGGGGGCGCGGATGAAAAACTGTTTTTT. Translating gives CASTSGGGADEKLFF.

In its sample, this clone ranks as medium-sized. The chain joins TRBV5-1 to TRBJ1-2, with D perhaps matching TRBD1 (6 bases). Per the germline V gene, CDR1 is SGHRS and CDR2 is YFSETQ. This CDR3 has 13 amino acids. Trimming took off 6 bases at V and 5 bases at J, with 14 bases between the two ends. The CDR3 loop reads CASKRGGAYGYTF. The CDR3, as DNA: TGCGCCAGCAAACGAGGGGGGGCTTATGGCTACACCTTC.

The chain uses TRBV6-4 and TRBJ1-3; D perhaps matches TRBD1 (5 bases). Germline values: CDR1 MRHNA, CDR2 SNTAGT. Trimming left V 7 bases short and J 0 bases short, with 13 bases between. The CDR3 loop spans 15 amino acids. The CDR3 DNA is TGTGCCAGCATTACACAGGTCCCCTCTGGAAACACCATATATTTT. Its translation is CASITQVPSGNTIYF.

This chain uses TRBV6-1 with TRBJ1-6; 8 nucleotides match TRBD1. CDR3 length: 12 amino acids. Per the germline V gene, CDR1 is MNHNS and CDR2 is SASEGT. Trimming at V came to 8 bases and at J to 10 bases, leaving 4 bases not matched to a gene. CDR3 in amino acids: CASETGESPLHF. CDR3 DNA: TGTGCCAGCGAGACAGGGGAATCACCCCTCCACTTT.

The rearrangement links TRBV5-4 to TRBJ2-7; 7 nucleotides align to TRBD1. The CDR3 is made up of 13 amino acids. Trimming removed 0 bases from V and 6 bases from J; junction bases left unmatched: 3. In germline, CDR1 is SGHNT, CDR2 YYREEE (reference sequence). As DNA, the CDR3 is TGTGCCAGCAGCTTGGGGACAGGACTCGAGCAGTACTTC. Residues: CASSLGTGLEQYF.

V usage is TRBV29-1 and J usage is TRBJ1-1; TRBD1 might be the D (6 bases). This CDR3 is 14 amino acids long. The V end lost 4 bases, the J end lost 5 bases, and 17 bases lay between the germline ends. In germline, CDR1 is SQVTM, CDR2 ANQGSEA. CDR3 sequence (DNA): TGCAGCGTTGGTGGAGAACAGGGTGGAACTGAAGCTTTCTTT. Its protein product is CSVGGEQGGTEAFF.

This chain uses TRBV5-1 with TRBJ1-2; D may be TRBD1 (5 bases). The germline V gene has CDR1 SGHRS and CDR2 YFSETQ. This CDR3 is built from 12 residues. Between the trimmed V and J ends, which lost 0 bases and 14 bases, there was a span of 14 bases. CDR3 residues: CASSLEGESATF. In nucleotides, the CDR3 is TGCGCCAGCAGCTTGGAAGGGGAATCGGCGACCTTC.

This sequence joins TRBV29-1 and TRBJ2-7; 13 bases are a match to TRBD2. The germline V gene has CDR1 SQVTM and CDR2 ANQGSEA. This CDR3 comprises 16 residues. With 3 bases clipped from V and 6 bases from J, the junction kept 11 bases outside the gene matches. The CDR3 spells CSVDGYTSGGGGEQYF. DNA for the CDR3: TGCAGCGTTGATGGGTATACTAGCGGGGGGGGTGGCGAGCAGTACTTC.

The chain has TRBV5-4 and TRBJ2-1; 12 bases match TRBD2. Germline V gene lookup returns CDR1 SGHNT and CDR2 YYREEE (reference sequence). CDR3 length: 16 amino acids. Trimming removed 0 bases from V and 4 bases from J; junction bases left unmatched: 2. DNA of the CDR3: TGTGCCAGCAGCTTGGGGACTAGCGGGAAGTACAATGAGCAGTTCTTC. It codes for CASSLGTSGKYNEQFF.

V gene TRBV12-1 combines with J gene TRBJ2-1; the table calls TRBD2, which could not be checked here. TRBV12-1 is tagged as a pseudogene. This CDR3 has 21 residues. CDR3 in DNA: TGTGCCAGCAGCTTTGGAGGTGGGGGACTAGCGGGAGGGCACCCTTACAATGAGCAGTTCTTC. Residues: CASSFGGGGLAGGHPYNEQFF.

This chain connects TRBV6-5 to TRBJ1-1, with no clear D. CDR3 length: 11 residues. V dropped 10 bases and J dropped 3 bases, with 9 bases sitting between them. From germline, CDR1 is MNHEY and CDR2 SVGAGI. DNA for the CDR3: TGTGCCACCCTACGGGACACTGAAGCTTTCTTT. This translates into CATLRDTEAFF.

V usage is TRBV4-1 and J usage is TRBJ2-2, with D possibly matching TRBD1 (5 bases). Per the germline V gene, CDR1 is MGHRA and CDR2 is YSYEKL. CDR3 length equals 14 residues. Trimming cost V 2 bases and J 8 bases, with 12 bases left between them. The CDR3 DNA reads as TGCGCCAGCAGCCAATTTACAAGGGGAGGGGAGCTGTTTTTT. Translating it yields CASSQFTRGGELFF.

The V call is TRBV2, the J call TRBJ2-7, with 13 bases identical to TRBD2. The CDR3 sequence is 16 residues long. Unmatched junction bases numbered 7, after V lost 2 bases and J lost 6 bases. The germline CDR1 and CDR2 sequences are SNHLY and FYNNEI. CDR3 coding DNA: TGTGCCAGCAGTGAAATTCCCCGACTAGCGGGGGGCGAGCAGTACTTC. Translation: CASSEIPRLAGGEQYF.